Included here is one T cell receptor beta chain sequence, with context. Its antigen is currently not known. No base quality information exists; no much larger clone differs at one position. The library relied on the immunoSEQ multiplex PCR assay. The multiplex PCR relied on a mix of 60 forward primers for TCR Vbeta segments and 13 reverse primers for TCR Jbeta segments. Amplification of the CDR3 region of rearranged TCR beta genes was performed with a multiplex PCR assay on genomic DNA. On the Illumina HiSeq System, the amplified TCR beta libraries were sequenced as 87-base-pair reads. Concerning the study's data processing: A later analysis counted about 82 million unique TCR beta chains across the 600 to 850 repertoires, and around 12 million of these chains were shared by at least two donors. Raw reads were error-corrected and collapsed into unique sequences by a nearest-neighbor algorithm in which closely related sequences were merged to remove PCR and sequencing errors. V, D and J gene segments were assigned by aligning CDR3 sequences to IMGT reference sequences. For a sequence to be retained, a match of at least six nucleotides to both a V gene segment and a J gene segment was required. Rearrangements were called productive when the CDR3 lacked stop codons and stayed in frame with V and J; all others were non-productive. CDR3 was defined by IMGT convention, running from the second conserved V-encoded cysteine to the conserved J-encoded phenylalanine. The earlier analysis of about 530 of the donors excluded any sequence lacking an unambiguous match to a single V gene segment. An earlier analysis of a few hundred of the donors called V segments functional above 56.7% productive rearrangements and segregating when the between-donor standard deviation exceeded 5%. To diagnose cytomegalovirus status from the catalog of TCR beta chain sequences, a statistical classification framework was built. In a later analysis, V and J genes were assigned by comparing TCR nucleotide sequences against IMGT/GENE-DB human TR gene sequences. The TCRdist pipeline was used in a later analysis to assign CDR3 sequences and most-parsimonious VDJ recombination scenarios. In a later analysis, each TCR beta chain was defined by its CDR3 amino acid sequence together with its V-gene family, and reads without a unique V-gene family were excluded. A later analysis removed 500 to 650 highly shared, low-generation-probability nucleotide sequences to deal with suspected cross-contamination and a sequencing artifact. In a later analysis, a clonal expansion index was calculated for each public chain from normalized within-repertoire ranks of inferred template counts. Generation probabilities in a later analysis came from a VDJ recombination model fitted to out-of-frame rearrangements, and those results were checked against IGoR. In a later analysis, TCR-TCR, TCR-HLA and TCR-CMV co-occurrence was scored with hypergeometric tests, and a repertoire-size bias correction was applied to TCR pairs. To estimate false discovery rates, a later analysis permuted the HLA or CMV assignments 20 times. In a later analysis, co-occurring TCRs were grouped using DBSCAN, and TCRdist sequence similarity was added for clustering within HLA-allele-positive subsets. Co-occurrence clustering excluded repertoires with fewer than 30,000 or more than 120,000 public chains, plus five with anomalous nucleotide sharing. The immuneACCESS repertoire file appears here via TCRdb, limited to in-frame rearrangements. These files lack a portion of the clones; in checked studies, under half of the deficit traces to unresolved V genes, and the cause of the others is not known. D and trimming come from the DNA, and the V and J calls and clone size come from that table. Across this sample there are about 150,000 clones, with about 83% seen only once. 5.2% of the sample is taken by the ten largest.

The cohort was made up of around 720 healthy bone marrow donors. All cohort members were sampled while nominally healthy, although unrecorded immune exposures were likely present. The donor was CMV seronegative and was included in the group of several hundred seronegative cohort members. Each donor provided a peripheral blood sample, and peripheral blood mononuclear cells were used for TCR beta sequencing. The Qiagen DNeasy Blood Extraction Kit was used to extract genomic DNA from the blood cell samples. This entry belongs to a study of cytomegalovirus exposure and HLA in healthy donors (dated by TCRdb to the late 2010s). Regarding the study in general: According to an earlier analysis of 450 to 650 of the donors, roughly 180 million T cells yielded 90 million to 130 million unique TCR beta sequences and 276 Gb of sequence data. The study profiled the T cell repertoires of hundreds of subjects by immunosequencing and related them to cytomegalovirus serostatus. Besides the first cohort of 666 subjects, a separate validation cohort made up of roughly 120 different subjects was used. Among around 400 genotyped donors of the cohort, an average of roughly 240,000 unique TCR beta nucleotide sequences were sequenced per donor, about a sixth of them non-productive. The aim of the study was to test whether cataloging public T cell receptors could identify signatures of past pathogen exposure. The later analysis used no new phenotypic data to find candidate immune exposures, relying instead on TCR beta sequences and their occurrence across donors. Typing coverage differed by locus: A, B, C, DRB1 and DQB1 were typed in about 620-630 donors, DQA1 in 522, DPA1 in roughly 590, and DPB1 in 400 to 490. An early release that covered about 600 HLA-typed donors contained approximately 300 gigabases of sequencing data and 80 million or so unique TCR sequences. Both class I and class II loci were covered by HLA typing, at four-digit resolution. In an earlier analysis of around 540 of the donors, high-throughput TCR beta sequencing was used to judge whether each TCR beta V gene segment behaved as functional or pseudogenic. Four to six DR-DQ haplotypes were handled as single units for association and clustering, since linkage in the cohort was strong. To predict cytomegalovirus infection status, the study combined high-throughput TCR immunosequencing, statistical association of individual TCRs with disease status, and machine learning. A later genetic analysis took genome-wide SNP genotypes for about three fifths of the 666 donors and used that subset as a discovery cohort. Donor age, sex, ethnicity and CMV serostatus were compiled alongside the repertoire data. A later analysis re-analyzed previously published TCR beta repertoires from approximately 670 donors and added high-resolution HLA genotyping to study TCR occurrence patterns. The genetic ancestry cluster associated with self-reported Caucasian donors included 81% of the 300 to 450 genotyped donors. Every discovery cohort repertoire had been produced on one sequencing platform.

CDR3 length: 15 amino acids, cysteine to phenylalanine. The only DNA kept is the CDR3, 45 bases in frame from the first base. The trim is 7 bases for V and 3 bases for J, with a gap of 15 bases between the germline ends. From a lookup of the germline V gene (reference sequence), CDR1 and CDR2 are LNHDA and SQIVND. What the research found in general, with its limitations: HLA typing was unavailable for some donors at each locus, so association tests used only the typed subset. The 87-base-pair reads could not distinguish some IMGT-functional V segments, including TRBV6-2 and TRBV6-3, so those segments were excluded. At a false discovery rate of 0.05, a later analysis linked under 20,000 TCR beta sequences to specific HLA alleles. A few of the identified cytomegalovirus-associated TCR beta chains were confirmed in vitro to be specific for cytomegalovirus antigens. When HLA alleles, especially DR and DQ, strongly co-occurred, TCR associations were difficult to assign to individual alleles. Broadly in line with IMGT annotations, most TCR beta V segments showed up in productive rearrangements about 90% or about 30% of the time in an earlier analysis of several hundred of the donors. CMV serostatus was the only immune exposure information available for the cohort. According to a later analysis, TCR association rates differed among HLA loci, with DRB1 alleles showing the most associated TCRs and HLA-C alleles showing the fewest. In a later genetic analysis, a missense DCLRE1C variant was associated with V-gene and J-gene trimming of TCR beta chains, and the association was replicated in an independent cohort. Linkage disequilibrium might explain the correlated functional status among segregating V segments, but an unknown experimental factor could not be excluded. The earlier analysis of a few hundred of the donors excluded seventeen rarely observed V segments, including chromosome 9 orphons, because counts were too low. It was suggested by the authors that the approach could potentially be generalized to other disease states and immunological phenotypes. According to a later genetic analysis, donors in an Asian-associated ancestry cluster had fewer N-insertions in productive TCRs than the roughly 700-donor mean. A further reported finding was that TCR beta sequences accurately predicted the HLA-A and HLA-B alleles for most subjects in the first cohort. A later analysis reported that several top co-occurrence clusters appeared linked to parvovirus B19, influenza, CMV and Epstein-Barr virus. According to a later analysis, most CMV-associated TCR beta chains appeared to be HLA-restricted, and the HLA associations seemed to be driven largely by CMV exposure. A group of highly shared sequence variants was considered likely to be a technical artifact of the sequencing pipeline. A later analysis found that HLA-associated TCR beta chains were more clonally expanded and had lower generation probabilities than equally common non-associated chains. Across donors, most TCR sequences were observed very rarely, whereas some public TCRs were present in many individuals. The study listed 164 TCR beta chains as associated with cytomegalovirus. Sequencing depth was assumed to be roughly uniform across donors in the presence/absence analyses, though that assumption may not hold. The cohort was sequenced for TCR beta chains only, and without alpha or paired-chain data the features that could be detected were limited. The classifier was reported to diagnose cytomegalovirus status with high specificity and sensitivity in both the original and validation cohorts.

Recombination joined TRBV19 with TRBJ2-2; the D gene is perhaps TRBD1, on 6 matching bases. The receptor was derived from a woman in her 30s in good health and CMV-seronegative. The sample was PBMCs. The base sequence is TGTGCCAGTACCCCGGGACAAATCTACACCGGGGAGCTGTTTTTT. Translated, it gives CASTPGQIYTGELFF.